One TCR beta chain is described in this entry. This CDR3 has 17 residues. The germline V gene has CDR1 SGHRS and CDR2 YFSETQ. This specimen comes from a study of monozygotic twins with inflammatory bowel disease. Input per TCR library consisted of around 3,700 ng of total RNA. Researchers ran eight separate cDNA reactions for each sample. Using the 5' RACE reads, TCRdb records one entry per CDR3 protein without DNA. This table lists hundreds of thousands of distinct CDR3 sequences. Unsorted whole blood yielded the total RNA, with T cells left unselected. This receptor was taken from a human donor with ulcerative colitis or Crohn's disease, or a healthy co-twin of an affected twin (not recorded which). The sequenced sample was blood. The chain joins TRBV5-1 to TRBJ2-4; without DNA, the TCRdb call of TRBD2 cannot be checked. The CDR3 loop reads CASSLTSGRADKNIQYF.